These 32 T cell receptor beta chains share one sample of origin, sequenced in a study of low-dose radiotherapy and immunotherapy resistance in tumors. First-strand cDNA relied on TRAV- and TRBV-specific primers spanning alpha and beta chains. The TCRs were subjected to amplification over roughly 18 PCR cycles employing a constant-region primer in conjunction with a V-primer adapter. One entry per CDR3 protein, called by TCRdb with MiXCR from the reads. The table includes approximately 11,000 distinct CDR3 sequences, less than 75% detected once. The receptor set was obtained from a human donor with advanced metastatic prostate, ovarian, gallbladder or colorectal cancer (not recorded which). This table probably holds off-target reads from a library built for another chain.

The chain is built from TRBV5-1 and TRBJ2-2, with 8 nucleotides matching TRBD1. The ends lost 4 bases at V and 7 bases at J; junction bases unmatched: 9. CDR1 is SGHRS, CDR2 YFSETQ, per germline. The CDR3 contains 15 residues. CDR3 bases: TGCGCCAGCAGCCCAGGGACAGGAACGAACGGGGAGCTGTTTTTT. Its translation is CASSPGTGTNGELFF.

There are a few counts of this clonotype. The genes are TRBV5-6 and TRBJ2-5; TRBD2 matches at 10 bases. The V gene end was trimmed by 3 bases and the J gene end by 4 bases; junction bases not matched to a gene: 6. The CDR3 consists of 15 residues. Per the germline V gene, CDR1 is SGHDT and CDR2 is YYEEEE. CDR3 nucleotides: TGTGCCAGCAGCTATCTAGCGGGAGTGGCAGAGACCCAGTACTTC. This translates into CASSYLAGVAETQYF.

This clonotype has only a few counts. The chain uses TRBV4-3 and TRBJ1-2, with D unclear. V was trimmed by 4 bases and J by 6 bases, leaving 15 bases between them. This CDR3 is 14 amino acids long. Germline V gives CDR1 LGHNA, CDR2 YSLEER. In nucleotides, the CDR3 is TGCGCCAGCAGCCGCCAGACTGCTTACAATGGCTACACCTTC. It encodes CASSRQTAYNGYTF.

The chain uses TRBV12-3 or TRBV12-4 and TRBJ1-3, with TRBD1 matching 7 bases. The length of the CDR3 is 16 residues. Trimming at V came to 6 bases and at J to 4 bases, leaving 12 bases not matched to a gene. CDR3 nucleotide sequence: TGTGCCAGCAGGCCACAGGGGAGGATCTCCGGAAACACCATATATTTT. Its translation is CASRPQGRISGNTIYF.

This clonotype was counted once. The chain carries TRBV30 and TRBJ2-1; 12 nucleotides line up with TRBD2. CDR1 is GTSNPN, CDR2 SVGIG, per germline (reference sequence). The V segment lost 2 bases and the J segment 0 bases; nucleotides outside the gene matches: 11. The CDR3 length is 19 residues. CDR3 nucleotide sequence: TGTGCCTGGAGTACCGTCCTAGCGGGGGGGACTAGCTCCTACAATGAGCAGTTCTTC. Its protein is CAWSTVLAGGTSSYNEQFF.

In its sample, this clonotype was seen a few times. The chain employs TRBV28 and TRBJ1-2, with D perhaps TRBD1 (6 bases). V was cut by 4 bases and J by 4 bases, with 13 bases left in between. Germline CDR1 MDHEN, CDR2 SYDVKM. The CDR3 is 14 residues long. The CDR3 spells CASSSGTRAYGYTF. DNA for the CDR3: TGTGCCAGCAGTTCCGGGACACGGGCCTATGGCTACACCTTC.

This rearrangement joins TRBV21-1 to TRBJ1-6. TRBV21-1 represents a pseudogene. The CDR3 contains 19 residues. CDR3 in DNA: TGTGCCAGCAGCAAACCAACGATGGCAGGGAGCTCCTATAATTCACCCCTCCACTTT. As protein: CASSKPTMAGSSYNSPLHF.

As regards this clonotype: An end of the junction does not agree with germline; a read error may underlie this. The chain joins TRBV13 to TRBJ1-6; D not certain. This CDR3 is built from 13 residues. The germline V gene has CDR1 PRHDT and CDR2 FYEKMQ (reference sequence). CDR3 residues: CAMRRTNAGKSTF. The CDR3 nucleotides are TGTGCAATGAGAAGGACCAATGCAGGCAAATCTACCTTT.

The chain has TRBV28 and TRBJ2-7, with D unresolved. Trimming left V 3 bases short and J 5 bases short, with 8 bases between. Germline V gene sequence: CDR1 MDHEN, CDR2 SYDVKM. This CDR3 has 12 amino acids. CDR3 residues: CASSLFRNEQYF. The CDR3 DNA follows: TGTGCCAGCAGTTTGTTCAGGAACGAGCAGTACTTC.

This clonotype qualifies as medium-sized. The CDR3, as DNA: TGTGCCACCTCGGACAGACTCTACGAGCAGTACTTC. This gives the protein CATSDRLYEQYF. This chain connects TRBV28 to TRBJ2-7, with a possible D match to TRBD1 (6 bases). The germline V gene encodes CDR1 MDHEN and CDR2 SYDVKM. V was pared by 10 bases and J by 3 bases, with 13 bases between. The CDR3 runs to 12 residues.

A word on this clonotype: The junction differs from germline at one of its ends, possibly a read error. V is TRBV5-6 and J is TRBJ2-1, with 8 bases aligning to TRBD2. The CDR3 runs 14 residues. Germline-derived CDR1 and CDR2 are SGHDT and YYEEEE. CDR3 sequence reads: CASSLGLFGTRWVF. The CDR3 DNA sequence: TGTGCCAGCAGCTTGGGACTGTTCGGGACTAGGTGGGTCTTC.

CDR3 sequence: CASSLGVNEQFF. In DNA, the CDR3 is TGTGCCAGCAGCTTAGGGGTCAATGAGCAGTTCTTC. The chain carries TRBV7-8 and TRBJ2-1, with unresolved D. V was clipped by 1 base and J by 6 bases, with 4 bases between them. This CDR3 has 12 residues. Germline CDR1 SGHVS, CDR2 FQNEAQ.

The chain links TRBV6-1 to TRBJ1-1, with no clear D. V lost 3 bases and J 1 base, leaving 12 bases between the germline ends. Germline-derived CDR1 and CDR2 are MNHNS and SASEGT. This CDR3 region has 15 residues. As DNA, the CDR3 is TGTGCCAGCAGTGAGTCCGACCAGCCGAACACTGAAGCTTTCTTT. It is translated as CASSESDQPNTEAFF.

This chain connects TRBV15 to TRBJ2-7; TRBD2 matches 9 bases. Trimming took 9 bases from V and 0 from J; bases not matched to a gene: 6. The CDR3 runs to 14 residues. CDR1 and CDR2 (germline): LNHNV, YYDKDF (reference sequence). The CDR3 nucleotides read TGTGCCACGAGTGCGGGGGGGAGCTCCTACGAGCAGTACTTC. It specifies CATSAGGSSYEQYF.

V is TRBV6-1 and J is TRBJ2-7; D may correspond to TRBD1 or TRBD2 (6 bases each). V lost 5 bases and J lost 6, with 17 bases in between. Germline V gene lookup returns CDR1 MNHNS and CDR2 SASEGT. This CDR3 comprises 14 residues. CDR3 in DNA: TGTGCCAGCAGTTGTCTGGGGGGCGGGTGCGAGCAGTACTTC. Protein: CASSCLGGGCEQYF.

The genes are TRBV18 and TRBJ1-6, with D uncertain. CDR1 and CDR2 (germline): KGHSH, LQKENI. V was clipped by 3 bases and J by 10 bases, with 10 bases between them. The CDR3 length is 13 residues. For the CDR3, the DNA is TGTGCCAGCTCACCCCCGGCGGGGTCACCCCTCCACTTT. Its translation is CASSPPAGSPLHF.

CDR3 residues: CASSLDRAGNTIYF. The CDR3 nucleotides read TGTGCCAGCAGCTTAGACAGGGCTGGAAACACCATATATTTT. The chain carries TRBV7-4 and TRBJ1-3, with D possibly matching TRBD1 (6 bases). V was pared by 1 base and J by 2 bases, with 6 bases between. The CDR3 consists of 14 residues. Germline V CDR1 and CDR2: SGHVT, SQSDAQ. Looking up the rest from reference TRBV7-4 and TRBJ1-3 gives the full variable domain: GAGVSQSPRYKVAKRGRDVALRCDSISGHVTLYWYRQTLGQGSEVLTYSQSDAQRDKSGRPSGRFSAERPERSVSTLKIQRTEQGDSAVYLCASSLDRAGNTIYFGEGSWLTVV.

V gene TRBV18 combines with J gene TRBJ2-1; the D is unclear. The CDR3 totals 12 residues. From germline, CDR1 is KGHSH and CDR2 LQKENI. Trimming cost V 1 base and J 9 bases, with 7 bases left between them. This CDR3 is CASSPLAIEQFF. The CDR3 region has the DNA TGTGCCAGCTCACCACTCGCTATTGAGCAGTTCTTC.

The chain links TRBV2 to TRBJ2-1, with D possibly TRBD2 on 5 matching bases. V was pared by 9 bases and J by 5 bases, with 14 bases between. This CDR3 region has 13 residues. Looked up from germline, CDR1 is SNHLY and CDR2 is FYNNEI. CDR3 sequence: CASQWESHNEQFF. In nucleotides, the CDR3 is TGTGCCAGTCAATGGGAGTCCCACAATGAGCAGTTCTTC.

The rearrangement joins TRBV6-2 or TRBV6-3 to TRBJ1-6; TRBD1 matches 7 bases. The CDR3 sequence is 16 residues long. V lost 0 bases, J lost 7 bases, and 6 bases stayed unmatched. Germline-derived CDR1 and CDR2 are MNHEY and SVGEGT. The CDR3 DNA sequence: TGTGCCAGCAGTTACTCCTCTGGACAGGCGAATTCACCCCTCCACTTT. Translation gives CASSYSSGQANSPLHF.

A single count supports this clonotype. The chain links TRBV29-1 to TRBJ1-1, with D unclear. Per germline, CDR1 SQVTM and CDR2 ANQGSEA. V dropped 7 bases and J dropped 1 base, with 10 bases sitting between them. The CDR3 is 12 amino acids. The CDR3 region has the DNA TGCAGCGCATATACCCAGAACACTGAAGCTTTCTTT. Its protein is CSAYTQNTEAFF.

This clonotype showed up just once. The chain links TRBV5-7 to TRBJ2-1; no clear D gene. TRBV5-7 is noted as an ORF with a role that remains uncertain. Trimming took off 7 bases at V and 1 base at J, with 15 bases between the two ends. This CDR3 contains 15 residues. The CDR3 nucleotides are TGTGCCAGCCAGCCCCCGGAGCAATCCTACAATGAGCAGTTCTTC. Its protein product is CASQPPEQSYNEQFF.

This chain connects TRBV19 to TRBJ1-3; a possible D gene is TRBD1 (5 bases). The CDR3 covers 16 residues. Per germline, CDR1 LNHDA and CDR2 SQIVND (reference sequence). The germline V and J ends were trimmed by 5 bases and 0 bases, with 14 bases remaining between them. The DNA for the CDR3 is TGTGCCAGTAGTGCTCACAGGCCGCGCTCTGGAAACACCATATATTTT. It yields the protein CASSAHRPRSGNTIYF.

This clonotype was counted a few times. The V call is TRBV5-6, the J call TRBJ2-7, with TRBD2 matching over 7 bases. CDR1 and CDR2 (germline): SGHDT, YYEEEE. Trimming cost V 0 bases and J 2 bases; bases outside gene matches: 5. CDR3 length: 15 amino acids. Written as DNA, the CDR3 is TGTGCCAGCAGCTTGGGGCCTAGCGGAGCCTACGAGCAGTACTTC. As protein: CASSLGPSGAYEQYF.

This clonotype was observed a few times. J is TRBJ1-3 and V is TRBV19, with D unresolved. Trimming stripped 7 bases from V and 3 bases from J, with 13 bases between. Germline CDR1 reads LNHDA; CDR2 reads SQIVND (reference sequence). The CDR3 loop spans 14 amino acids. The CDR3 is CASNEVVGGNTIYF. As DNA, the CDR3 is TGTGCCAGTAACGAGGTAGTAGGTGGAAACACCATATATTTT.

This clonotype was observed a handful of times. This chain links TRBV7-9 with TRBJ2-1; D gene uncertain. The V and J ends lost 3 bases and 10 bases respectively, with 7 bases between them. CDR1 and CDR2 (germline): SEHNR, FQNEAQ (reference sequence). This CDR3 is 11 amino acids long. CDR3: CASSFIREQFF. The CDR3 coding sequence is TGTGCCAGCAGCTTTATAAGGGAGCAGTTCTTC.

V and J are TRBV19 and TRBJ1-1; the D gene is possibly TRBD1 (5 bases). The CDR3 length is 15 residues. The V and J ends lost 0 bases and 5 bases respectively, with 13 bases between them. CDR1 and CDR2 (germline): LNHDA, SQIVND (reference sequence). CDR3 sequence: CASSIDGQGRTEAFF. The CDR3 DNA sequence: TGTGCCAGTAGTATAGACGGGCAGGGAAGGACTGAAGCTTTCTTT.

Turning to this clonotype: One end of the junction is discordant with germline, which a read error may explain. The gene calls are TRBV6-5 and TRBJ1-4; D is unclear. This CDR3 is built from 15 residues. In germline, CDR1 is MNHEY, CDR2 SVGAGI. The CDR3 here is CASRATKGPAEELFF. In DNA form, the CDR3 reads TGTGCCAGCAGGGCTACTAAAGGGCCAGCTGAAGAACTGTTTTTT.

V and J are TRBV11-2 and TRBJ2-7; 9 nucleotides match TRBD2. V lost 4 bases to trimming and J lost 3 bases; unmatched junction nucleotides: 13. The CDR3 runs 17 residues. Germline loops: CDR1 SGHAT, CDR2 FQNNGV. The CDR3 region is CASSSISMTSGYYEQYF. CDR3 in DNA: TGTGCCAGCAGCTCTATATCAATGACTAGCGGTTACTACGAGCAGTACTTC.

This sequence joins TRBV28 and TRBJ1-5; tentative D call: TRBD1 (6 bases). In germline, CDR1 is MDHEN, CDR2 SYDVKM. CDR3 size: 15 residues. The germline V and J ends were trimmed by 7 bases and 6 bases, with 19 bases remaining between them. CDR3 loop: CASTPGPGGVQPQHF. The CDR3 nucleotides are TGTGCCAGCACCCCGGGGCCCGGGGGCGTTCAGCCCCAGCATTTT.

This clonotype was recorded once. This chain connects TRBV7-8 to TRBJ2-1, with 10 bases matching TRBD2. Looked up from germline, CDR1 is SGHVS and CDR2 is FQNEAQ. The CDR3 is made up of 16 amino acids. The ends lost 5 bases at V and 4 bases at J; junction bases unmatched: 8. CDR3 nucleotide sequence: TGTGCCAGCAGCCCCAGCCGACTAGCGGGTTACAATGAGCAGTTCTTC. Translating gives CASSPSRLAGYNEQFF.

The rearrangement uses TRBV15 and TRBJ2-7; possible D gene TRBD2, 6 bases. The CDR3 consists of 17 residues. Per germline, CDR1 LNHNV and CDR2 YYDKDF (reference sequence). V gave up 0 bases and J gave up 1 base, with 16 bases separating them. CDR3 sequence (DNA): TGTGCCACCAGCAGAGATCTAGCGCAGACATATTCCTACGAGCAGTACTTC. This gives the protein CATSRDLAQTYSYEQYF.